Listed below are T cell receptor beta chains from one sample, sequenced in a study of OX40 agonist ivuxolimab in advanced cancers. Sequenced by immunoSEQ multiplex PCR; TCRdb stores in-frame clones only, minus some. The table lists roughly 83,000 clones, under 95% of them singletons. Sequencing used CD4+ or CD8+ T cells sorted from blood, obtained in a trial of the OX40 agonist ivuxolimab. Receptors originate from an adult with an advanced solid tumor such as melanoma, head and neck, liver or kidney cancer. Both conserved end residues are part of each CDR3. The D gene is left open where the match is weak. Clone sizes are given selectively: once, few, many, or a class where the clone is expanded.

TGCGCCAGCAGCGAAGGACAGGGGGAGGGATACGAGCAGTACTTC | CASSEGQGEGYEQYF | 15 | TRBD1 | NA | TRBJ2-7 | TRBV4-1
TGTGCCTGGAGTGTGGTGGCAGGTTGGGCTGAAGCTTTCTTT | CAWSVVAGWAEAFF | 14 | NA | once | TRBJ1-1 | TRBV30
TGCGCCAGCAGCCACCTTTATAGGGACCCGATCGCCTTCTGGTTCTTC | CASSHLYRDPIAFWFF | 16 | NA | NA | TRBJ2-1 | TRBV4-3
TGTGCCAGCAGAACTTTTAAGGGCTCTGGAAACACCATATATTTT | CASRTFKGSGNTIYF | 15 | NA | NA | TRBJ1-3 | TRBV28
TGTGCCAGCAGTTCCTCGAGTGGGATCCATGAAGCTTTCTTT | CASSSSSGIHEAFF | 14 | NA | NA | TRBJ1-1 | TRBV28
TGTGCCAGCAGCGTCAACACAGATACGCAGTATTTT | CASSVNTDTQYF | 12 | NA | NA | TRBJ2-3 | TRBV9
TGTGCCAGCAGCCCACCTAGCGATGAGCAGTTCTTC | CASSPPSDEQFF | 12 | NA | NA | TRBJ2-1 | TRBV9
TGTGCCATCAGGAGTATGGGGACCTCGGTTCAAGAGACCCAGTACTTC | CAIRSMGTSVQETQYF | 16 | NA | NA | TRBJ2-5 | TRBV10-3
TGCAGCGTGACAAGCAGGGGGCGCGGCTATGGCTACACCTTC | CSVTSRGRGYGYTF | 14 | TRBD1 | NA | TRBJ1-2 | TRBV29-1
TGCGCCAGCAGCCCAAGACAGGGGTCCGACAATGAGCAGTTCTTC | CASSPRQGSDNEQFF | 15 | TRBD1 | NA | TRBJ2-1 | TRBV4-1
TGTGCCAGCAGCTTGGATCGGATCCTGACAGCCGTGGGGGCTTTCTTT | CASSLDRILTAVGAFF | 16 | NA | few | TRBJ1-1 | TRBV5-6